The sequence of this T cell receptor beta chain was determined in a study of blood T cell repertoires in COVID-19. For the study at large: COVID-19 samples collected from the United States, Italy and Spain covered acute and convalescent phases. T cells, B-cell-depleted T cells, or PBMCs provided the cDNA or gDNA that served as material.

Sequencing was performed with immunoSEQ multiplex PCR; in TCRdb, only in-frame clones are kept and a portion is missing. The sample holds hundreds of thousands of clones; approximately 86% are singletons and the top ten take approximately 2%. CDR3 length: 18 amino acids. Germline V gives CDR1 KGHSH, CDR2 LQKENI. The junction had 3 bases not matched to a gene; V was cut back by 1 base and J by 0 bases. Material: peripheral blood. The chain links TRBV18 to TRBJ2-3; TRBD2 aligns across 14 bases. This receptor was identified in a woman aged 25 to 45 who had recovered from COVID-19. CDR3 bases: TGTGCCAGCTCACCACAGAGACTAGCGGGGGGGAGCACAGATACGCAGTATTTT. It encodes CASSPQRLAGGSTDTQYF.